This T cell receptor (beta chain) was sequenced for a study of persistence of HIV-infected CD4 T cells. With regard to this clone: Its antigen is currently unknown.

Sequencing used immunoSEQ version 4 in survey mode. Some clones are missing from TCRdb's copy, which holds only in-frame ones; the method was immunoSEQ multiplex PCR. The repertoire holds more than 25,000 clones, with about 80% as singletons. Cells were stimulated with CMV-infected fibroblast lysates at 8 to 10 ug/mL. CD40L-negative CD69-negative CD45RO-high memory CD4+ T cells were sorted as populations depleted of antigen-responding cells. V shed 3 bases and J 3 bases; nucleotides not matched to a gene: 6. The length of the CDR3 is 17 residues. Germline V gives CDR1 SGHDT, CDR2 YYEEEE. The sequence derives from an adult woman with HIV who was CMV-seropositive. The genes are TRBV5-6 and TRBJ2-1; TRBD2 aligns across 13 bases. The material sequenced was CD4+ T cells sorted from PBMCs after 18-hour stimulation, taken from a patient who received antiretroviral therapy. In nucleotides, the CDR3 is TGTGCCAGCAGCTCCCAGACTAGCGGGGGGTTCTACAATGAGCAGTTCTTC. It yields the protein CASSSQTSGGFYNEQFF. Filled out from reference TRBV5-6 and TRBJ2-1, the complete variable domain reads DAGVTQSPTHLIKTRGQQVTLRCSPKSGHDTVSWYQQALGQGPQFIFQYYEEEERQRGNFPDRFSGHQFPNYSSELNVNALLLGDSALYLCASSSQTSGGFYNEQFFGPGTRLTVL.